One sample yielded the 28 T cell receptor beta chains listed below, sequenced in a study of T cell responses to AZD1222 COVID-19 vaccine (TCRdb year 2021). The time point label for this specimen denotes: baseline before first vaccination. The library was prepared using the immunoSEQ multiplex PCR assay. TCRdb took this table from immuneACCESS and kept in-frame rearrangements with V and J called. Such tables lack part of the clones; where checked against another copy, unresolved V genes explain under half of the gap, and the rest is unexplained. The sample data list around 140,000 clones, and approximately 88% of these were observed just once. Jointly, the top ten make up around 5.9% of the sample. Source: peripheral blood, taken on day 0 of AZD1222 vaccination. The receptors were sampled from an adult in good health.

The CDR3 loop is CASSPGTDTQYF. The CDR3 coding sequence is TGTGCCAGCAGTCCGGGCACAGATACGCAGTATTTT. This chain uses TRBV27 with TRBJ2-3; D remains unclear. The V end lost 5 bases, the J end lost 1 base, and 4 bases lay between the germline ends. Germline V gene sequence: CDR1 MNHEY, CDR2 SMNVEV (reference sequence). CDR3 length equals 12 residues.

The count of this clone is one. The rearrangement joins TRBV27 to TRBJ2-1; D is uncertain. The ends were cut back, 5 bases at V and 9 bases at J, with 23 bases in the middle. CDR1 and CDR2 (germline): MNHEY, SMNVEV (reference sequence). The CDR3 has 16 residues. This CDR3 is CASSRRPTSPRGEQFF. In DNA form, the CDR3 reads TGTGCCAGCAGTCGTAGACCCACTTCCCCCCGCGGTGAGCAGTTCTTC.

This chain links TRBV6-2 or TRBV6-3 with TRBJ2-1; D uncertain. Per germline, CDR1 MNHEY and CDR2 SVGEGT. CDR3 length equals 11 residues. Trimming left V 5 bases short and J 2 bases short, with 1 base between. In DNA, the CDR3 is TGTGCCAGCAGTGCCTACAATGAGCAGTTCTTC. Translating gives CASSAYNEQFF.

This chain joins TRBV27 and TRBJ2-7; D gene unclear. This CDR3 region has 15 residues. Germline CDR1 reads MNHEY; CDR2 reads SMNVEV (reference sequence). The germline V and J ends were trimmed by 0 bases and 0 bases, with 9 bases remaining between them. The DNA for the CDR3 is TGTGCCAGCAGTTTATCAGCCAGTGGCTCCTACGAGCAGTACTTC. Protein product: CASSLSASGSYEQYF.

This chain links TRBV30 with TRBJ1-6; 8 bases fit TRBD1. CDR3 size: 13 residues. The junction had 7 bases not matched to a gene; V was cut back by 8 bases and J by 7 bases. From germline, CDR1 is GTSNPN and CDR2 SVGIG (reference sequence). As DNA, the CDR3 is TGTGCCAGAAGGACAGGGTGGAATTCACCCCTCCACTTT. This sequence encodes CARRTGWNSPLHF.

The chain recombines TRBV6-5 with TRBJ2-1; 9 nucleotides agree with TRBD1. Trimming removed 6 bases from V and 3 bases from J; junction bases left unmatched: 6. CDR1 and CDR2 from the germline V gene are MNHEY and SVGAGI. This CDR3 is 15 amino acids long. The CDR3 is CASRKPGQGYNEQFF. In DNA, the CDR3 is TGTGCCAGCAGAAAACCGGGACAGGGCTACAATGAGCAGTTCTTC.

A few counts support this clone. In DNA, the CDR3 is TGTGCCAGCAGTTACGGACAGGCCCCCAATCAGCCCCAGCATTTT. This sequence encodes CASSYGQAPNQPQHF. The chain employs TRBV6-6 and TRBJ1-5; 7 bases line up with TRBD1. Germline V CDR1 and CDR2: MNHNY, SVGAGI (reference sequence). After removal of 2 bases from V and 3 bases from J, the junction contained 4 bases not matched to a gene. CDR3 length: 15 amino acids.

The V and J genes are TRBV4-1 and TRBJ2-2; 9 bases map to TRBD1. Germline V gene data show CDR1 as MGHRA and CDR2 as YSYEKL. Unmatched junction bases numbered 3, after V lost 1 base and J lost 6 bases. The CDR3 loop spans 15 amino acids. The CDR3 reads CASSQGDRVAGELFF. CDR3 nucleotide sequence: TGCGCCAGCAGCCAAGGGGACAGGGTCGCCGGGGAGCTGTTTTTT.

The CDR3: CASSSLRTSSYEQYF. CDR3 coding DNA: TGTGCCAGCAGCTCGTTACGGACAAGCTCCTACGAGCAGTACTTC. The chain recombines TRBV5-6 with TRBJ2-7, with D perhaps matching TRBD1 (5 bases). CDR1 and CDR2 from the germline V gene are SGHDT and YYEEEE. Trimming left V 3 bases short and J 0 bases short, with 13 bases between. The CDR3 spans 15 residues. The whole variable domain, remainder taken from reference TRBV5-6 and TRBJ2-7, is DAGVTQSPTHLIKTRGQQVTLRCSPKSGHDTVSWYQQALGQGPQFIFQYYEEEERQRGNFPDRFSGHQFPNYSSELNVNALLLGDSALYLCASSSLRTSSYEQYFGPGTRLTVT.

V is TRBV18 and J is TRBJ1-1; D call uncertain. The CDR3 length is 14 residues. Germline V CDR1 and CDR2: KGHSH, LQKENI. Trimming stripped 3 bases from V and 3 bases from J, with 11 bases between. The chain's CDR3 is CASSPWTRDTEAFF. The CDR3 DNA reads TGTGCCAGCTCACCCTGGACGAGAGACACTGAAGCTTTCTTT.

The CDR3 region is CASSEQGARGYGYTF. The CDR3 DNA sequence: TGTGCCAGCAGTGAGCAGGGGGCGCGGGGGTATGGCTACACCTTC. The chain couples TRBV2 to TRBJ1-2; 8 nucleotides line up with TRBD1. J was trimmed by 5 bases and V by 3 bases; bases with no gene match: 8. Germline values: CDR1 SNHLY, CDR2 FYNNEI. This CDR3 region has 15 residues.

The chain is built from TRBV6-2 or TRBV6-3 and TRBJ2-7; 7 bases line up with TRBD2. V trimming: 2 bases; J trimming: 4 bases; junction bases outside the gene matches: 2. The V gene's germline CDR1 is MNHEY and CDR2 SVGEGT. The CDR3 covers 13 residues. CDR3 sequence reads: CASSYRRGYEQYF. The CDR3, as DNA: TGTGCCAGCAGTTACAGGCGGGGGTACGAGCAGTACTTC.

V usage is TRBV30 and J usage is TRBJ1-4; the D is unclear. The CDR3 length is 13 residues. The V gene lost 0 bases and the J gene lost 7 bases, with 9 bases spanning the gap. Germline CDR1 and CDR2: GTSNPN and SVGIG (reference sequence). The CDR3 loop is CAWSVRGSEKLFF. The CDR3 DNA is TGTGCCTGGAGTGTACGCGGTAGTGAAAAACTGTTTTTT.

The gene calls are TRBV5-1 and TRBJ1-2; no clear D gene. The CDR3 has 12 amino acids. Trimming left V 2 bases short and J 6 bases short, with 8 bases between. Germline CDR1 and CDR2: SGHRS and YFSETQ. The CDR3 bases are TGCGCCAGCAGCTTCAACGGGGATGGCTACACCTTC. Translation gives CASSFNGDGYTF.

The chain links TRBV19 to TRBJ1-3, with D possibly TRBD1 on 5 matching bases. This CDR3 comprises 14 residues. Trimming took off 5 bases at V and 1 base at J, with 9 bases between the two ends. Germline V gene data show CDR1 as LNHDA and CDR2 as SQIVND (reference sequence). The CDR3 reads CASSLRGSGNTIYF. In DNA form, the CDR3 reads TGTGCCAGTAGTTTAAGGGGTTCTGGAAACACCATATATTTT.

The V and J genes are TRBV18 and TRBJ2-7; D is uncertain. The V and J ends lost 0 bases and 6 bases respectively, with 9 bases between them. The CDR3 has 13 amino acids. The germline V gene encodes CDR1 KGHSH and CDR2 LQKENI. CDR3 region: CASSPPSVAEQYF. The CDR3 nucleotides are TGTGCCAGCTCACCACCAAGTGTTGCCGAGCAGTACTTC.

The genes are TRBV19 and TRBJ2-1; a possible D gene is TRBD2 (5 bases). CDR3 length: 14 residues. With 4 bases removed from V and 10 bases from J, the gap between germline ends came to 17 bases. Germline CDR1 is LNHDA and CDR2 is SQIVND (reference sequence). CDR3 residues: CASSTSFGVFEQFF. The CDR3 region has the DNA TGTGCCAGTAGTACTAGCTTCGGAGTGTTCGAGCAGTTCTTC.

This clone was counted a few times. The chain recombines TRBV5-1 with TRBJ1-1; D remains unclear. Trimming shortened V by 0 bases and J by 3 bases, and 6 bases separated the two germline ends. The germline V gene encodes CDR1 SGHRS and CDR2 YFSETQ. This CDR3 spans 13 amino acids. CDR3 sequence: CASSLESYTEAFF. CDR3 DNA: TGCGCCAGCAGCTTGGAGAGTTACACTGAAGCTTTCTTT.

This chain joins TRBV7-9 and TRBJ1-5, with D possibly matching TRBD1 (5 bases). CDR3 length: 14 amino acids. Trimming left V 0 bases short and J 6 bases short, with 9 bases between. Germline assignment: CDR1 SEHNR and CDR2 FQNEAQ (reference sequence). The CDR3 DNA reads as TGTGCCAGCAGCTTAGCAGGGGTCGGTCAGCCCCAGCATTTT. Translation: CASSLAGVGQPQHF.

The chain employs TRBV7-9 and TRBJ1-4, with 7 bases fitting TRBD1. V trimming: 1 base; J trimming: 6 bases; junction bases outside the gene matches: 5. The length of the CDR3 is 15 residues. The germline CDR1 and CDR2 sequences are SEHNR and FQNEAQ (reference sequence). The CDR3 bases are TGTGCCAGCAGCTTAGTAGCAGGGGGATATGAAAAACTGTTTTTT. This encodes CASSLVAGGYEKLFF.

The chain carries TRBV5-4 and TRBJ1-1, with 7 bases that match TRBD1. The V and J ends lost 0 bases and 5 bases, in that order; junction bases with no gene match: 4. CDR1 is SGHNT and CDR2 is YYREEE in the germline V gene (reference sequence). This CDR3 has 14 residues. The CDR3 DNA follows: TGTGCCAGCAGCTTGGGAGGACAGGAGACTGAAGCTTTCTTT. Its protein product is CASSLGGQETEAFF.

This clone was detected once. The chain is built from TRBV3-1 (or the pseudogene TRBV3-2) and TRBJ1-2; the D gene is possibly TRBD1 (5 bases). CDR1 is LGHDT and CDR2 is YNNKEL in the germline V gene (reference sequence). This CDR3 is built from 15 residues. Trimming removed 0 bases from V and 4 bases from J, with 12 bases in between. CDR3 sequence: CASSQDRRGLYGYTF. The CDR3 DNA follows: TGTGCCAGCAGCCAAGATCGGAGGGGCCTCTATGGCTACACCTTC.

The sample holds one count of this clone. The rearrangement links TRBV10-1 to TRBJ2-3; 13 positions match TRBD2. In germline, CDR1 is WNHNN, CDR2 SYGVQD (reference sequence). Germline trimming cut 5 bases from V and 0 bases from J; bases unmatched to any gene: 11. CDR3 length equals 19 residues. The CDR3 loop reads CASSPRTSGGMLSTDTQYF. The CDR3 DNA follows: TGCGCCAGCAGTCCACGGACTAGCGGGGGTATGCTTAGCACAGATACGCAGTATTTT.

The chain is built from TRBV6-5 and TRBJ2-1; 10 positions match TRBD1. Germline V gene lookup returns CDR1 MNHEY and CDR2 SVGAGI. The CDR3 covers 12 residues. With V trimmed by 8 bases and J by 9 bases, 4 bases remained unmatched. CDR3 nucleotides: TGTGCCAGCGGTTGGACAGGGGGTGAGCAGTTCTTC. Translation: CASGWTGGEQFF.

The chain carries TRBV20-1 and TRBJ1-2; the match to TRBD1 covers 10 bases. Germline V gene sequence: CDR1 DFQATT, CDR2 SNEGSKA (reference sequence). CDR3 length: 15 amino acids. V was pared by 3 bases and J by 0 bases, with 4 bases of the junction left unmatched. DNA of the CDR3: TGCAGTGCTAGTTATGGGACAGGGGCTAACTATGGCTACACCTTC. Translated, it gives CSASYGTGANYGYTF.

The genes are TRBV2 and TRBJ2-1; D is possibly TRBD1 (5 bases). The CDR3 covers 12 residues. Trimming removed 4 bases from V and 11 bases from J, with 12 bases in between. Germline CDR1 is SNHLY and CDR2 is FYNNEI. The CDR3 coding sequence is TGTGCCAGCAGTGTGGATCAGGGTAAGCAGTTCTTC. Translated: CASSVDQGKQFF.

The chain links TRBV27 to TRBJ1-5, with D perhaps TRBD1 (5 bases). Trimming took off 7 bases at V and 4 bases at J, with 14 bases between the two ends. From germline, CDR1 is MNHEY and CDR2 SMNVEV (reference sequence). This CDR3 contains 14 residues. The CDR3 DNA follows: TGTGCCAGCACCACAGGCCTGGGTAATCAGCCCCAGCATTTT. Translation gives CASTTGLGNQPQHF.

The CDR3 bases are TGTGCCAGTAGCCTCGGGGGATACTCCTACGAGCAGTACTTC. It specifies CASSLGGYSYEQYF. The chain joins TRBV19 to TRBJ2-7, with D tentatively TRBD2 (6 bases). Looked up from germline, CDR1 is LNHDA and CDR2 is SQIVND (reference sequence). With 6 bases removed from V and 0 bases from J, the gap between germline ends came to 12 bases. This CDR3 is built from 14 residues.